The 19 T cell receptor beta chains below all came from one sample that was sequenced in a study of blood T cells in healthy people across ages (dated by TCRdb to the mid-2010s). The library was generated by 5' RACE. Sequencing used an Illumina HiSeq 2500. A second PCR of about 6 to 12 cycles was run with a J-beta primer mix and a sample-barcoded 5' primer. The public reads were reprocessed in TCRdb via fastp at Q25 and MiXCR, keeping in-frame beta chains. All rows with the same CDR3 protein become a single entry with the most common DNA and genes. Counted in this sample were 890,000 or so distinct CDR3 sequences; under 80% of them appeared once. 28% of the sample belongs to the ten largest clones. Sequenced sample: blood. These receptors were collected from a man under 40 in good health.

The V call is TRBV29-1, the J call TRBJ2-6, with TRBD1 matching over 10 bases. The CDR3 is made up of 17 amino acids. Per the germline V gene, CDR1 is SQVTM and CDR2 is ANQGSEA. With 3 bases clipped from V and 4 bases from J, the junction kept 9 bases outside the gene matches. CDR3 protein: CSVETMTGGTGANVLTF. CDR3 bases: TGCAGCGTTGAGACCATGACAGGGGGCACAGGGGCCAACGTCCTGACTTTC.

This clonotype was counted a few times. This chain links TRBV27 with TRBJ2-5, with 11 bases fitting TRBD2. V was clipped by 6 bases and J by 3 bases; unmatched bases: 9. Germline CDR1 MNHEY, CDR2 SMNVEV (reference sequence). The CDR3 is made up of 16 amino acids. Written as DNA, the CDR3 is TGTGCCAGCAGGCTGGGGCTAGCGGGGGGAAAAGAGACCCAGTACTTC. Encoded protein: CASRLGLAGGKETQYF.

This rearrangement joins TRBV7-6 to TRBJ2-4; 14 nucleotides align to TRBD2. Matching the DNA end better, TRBJ2-7 makes the J call doubtful. Germline assignment: CDR1 SGHVS and CDR2 FNYEAQ. This CDR3 has 18 amino acids. The CDR3 here is CASSLAGLAGGLPYEQYF. CDR3 nucleotide sequence: TGTGCCAGCAGCTTAGCCGGACTAGCGGGGGGCCTCCCCTACGAGCAGTACTTC.

The chain uses TRBV24-1 and TRBJ2-3, with 14 positions matching TRBD2. V was pared by 5 bases and J by 4 bases, with 10 bases of the junction left unmatched. Germline-derived CDR1 and CDR2 are KGHDR and SFDVKD. CDR3 length: 18 residues. CDR3 residues: CATSVGPVTSGGADTQYF. In DNA form, the CDR3 reads TGTGCCACCAGTGTCGGGCCGGTGACTAGCGGGGGGGCAGATACGCAGTATTTT.

The chain has TRBV2 and TRBJ1-4, with D uncertain. The CDR3 covers 15 residues. The V end was cut by 3 bases, the J end by 0 bases, with 8 bases between. Germline V lookup: CDR1 SNHLY, CDR2 FYNNEI. The CDR3 region is CASSDLSATNEKLFF. The CDR3 DNA follows: TGTGCCAGCAGTGATTTGAGTGCAACTAATGAAAAACTGTTTTTT.

The chain combines TRBV6-2 or TRBV6-3 with TRBJ2-3; a possible D gene is TRBD2 (7 bases). The CDR3 has 14 amino acids. CDR1 and CDR2 from the germline V gene are MNHEY and SVGEGT. V was shortened by 7 bases and J by 6 bases, with 17 bases between the two germline ends. The CDR3 bases are TGTGCCAGCAATGCGGGGGCTCCGGCGGATACGCAGTATTTT. Its protein is CASNAGAPADTQYF.

This clonotype was seen a few times. The genes are TRBV21-1 and TRBJ2-1; the table's D gene call, TRBD2, was not cross checked with the DNA. TRBV21-1 is annotated as a pseudogene. The CDR3 sequence is 18 residues long. This chain's CDR3 is CASGRVCTGLADPNEQFF. The DNA of the CDR3 is TGTGCCAGCGGACGCGTTTGTACGGGACTAGCGGACCCGAATGAGCAGTTCTTC.

The gene calls are TRBV29-1 and TRBJ2-5; the match to TRBD2 covers 8 bases. The CDR3 has 12 residues. Germline V gene lookup returns CDR1 SQVTM and CDR2 ANQGSEA. After removal of 6 bases from V and 4 bases from J, the junction contained 4 bases not matched to a gene. For the CDR3, the DNA is TGCAGCGTGTCGGGGGGGGGAGAGACCCAGTACTTC. This gives the protein CSVSGGGETQYF.

The chain joins TRBV28 to TRBJ2-1; 8 bases are a match to TRBD1. The germline gives CDR1 MDHEN, CDR2 SYDVKM. Losses at the gene ends were 1 base for V and 8 bases for J; bases not matched to a gene: 10. This CDR3 contains 16 residues. In DNA form, the CDR3 reads TGTGCCAGCAGTTTATACCAGGGGGCGGCGGTGGATGAGCAGTTCTTC. Encoded protein: CASSLYQGAAVDEQFF. The whole variable domain, remainder taken from reference TRBV28 and TRBJ2-1, is DVKVTQSSRYLVKRTGEKVFLECVQDMDHENMFWYRQDPGLGLRLIYFSYDVKMKEKGDIPEGYSVSREKKERFSLILESASTNQTSMYLCASSLYQGAAVDEQFFGPGTRLTVL.

This sequence joins TRBV6-6 and TRBJ1-5; D uncertain. Germline V gene lookup returns CDR1 MNHNY and CDR2 SVGAGI (reference sequence). Trimming removed 0 bases at V and 6 bases at J, with 12 bases between. The CDR3 spans 15 residues. The CDR3 coding sequence is TGTGCCAGCAGTTACTCCTCAGTTACCGGTCAGCCCCAGCATTTT. This encodes CASSYSSVTGQPQHF.

This rearrangement joins TRBV6-2 or TRBV6-3 to TRBJ2-1, with a possible D match to TRBD2 (5 bases). Germline values: CDR1 MNHEY, CDR2 SVGEGT. This CDR3 has 14 amino acids. Deletions cut 2 bases from V and 7 bases from J, with 12 bases between. This CDR3 is CASSYRPSGNEQFF. The DNA of the CDR3 is TGTGCCAGCAGTTACCGCCCCAGCGGTAATGAGCAGTTCTTC.

The chain links TRBV20-1 to TRBJ2-3; 7 nucleotides agree with TRBD1. The germline CDR1 and CDR2 sequences are DFQATT and SNEGSKA (reference sequence). This CDR3 has 14 amino acids. V lost 6 bases, J lost 3 bases, and 9 bases stayed unmatched. This chain's CDR3 is CSASTGEATDTQYF. CDR3 sequence (DNA): TGCAGTGCGTCTACAGGGGAAGCAACAGATACGCAGTATTTT.

The rearrangement links TRBV9 to TRBJ2-1; D not resolved. This CDR3 contains 15 residues. CDR1 and CDR2 (germline): SGDLS, YYNGEE. V lost 0 bases, J lost 5 bases, and 12 bases lay in between. The CDR3 reads CASSVGASGDNEQFF. The CDR3 DNA sequence: TGTGCCAGCAGCGTAGGGGCCTCCGGAGACAATGAGCAGTTCTTC.

The genes are TRBV20-1 and TRBJ2-2, with D possibly being TRBD1 or TRBD2 (5 bases each). Germline V gives CDR1 DFQATT, CDR2 SNEGSKA (reference sequence). The CDR3 runs to 16 residues. Deletions cut 3 bases from V and 7 bases from J, with 21 bases between. The CDR3 DNA follows: TGCAGTGCTAGCCCCTCAGGGACGAGTTGGGGCGGGGAGCTGTTTTTT. It codes for CSASPSGTSWGGELFF.

This clonotype turned up a few times. The chain recombines TRBV5-1 with TRBJ2-7; 7 bases fit TRBD1. J was trimmed by 0 bases and V by 0 bases; bases with no gene match: 6. Per the germline V gene, CDR1 is SGHRS and CDR2 is YFSETQ. The CDR3 has 16 residues. Here the CDR3 DNA reads TGCGCCAGCAGCTTGGAGGCTCAGGGGGTCTCCTACGAGCAGTACTTC. This codes for CASSLEAQGVSYEQYF.

This rearrangement joins TRBV20-1 to TRBJ2-5, with TRBD2 matching 9 bases. The CDR3 has 15 amino acids. Trimming at V came to 4 bases and at J to 5 bases, leaving 11 bases not matched to a gene. Per germline, CDR1 DFQATT and CDR2 SNEGSKA (reference sequence). The CDR3 loop is CSAKFPGLAMETQYF. The CDR3 DNA is TGCAGTGCTAAATTCCCGGGACTAGCAATGGAGACCCAGTACTTC.

This rearrangement joins TRBV29-1 to TRBJ2-4; TRBD2 aligns across 8 bases. The better agreement between TRBJ2-7 and the DNA end casts doubt on the J call. The CDR3 has 14 amino acids. CDR1 and CDR2 from the germline V gene are SQVTM and ANQGSEA. CDR3 protein: CSAFGRREVHEQYF. DNA of the CDR3: TGCAGCGCTTTTGGCCGGCGGGAGGTCCACGAGCAGTACTTC.

A few counts support this clonotype. The chain uses TRBV5-1 and TRBJ1-2; D is undetermined. The CDR3 covers 17 residues. Deletions cut 1 base from V and 2 bases from J, with 18 bases between. Germline V CDR1 and CDR2: SGHRS, YFSETQ. CDR3 nucleotides: TGCGCCAGCAGCTTGAAGGACCCCCCCCACAGAAACTATGGCTACACCTTC. The encoded protein is CASSLKDPPHRNYGYTF.

The chain has TRBV7-9 and TRBJ2-1, with 10 bases identical to TRBD2. Germline V gives CDR1 SEHNR, CDR2 FQNEAQ (reference sequence). J lost 6 bases, V lost 4 bases, and 12 bases had no gene match. The CDR3 is 17 residues long. CDR3 amino acids: CASSSPVAGGGCNEQFF. Written as DNA, the CDR3 is TGTGCCAGCAGCTCCCCCGTAGCGGGGGGCGGGTGCAATGAGCAGTTCTTC.